Given below is one T cell receptor beta chain in context. The length of the CDR3 is 11 residues. Germline lookup yields CDR1 LNHDA and CDR2 SQIVND (reference sequence). The V and J ends lost 10 bases and 5 bases respectively, with 11 bases between them. This entry is derived from a study of T cells in narcolepsy. Only in-frame clones appear in the TCRdb table, and some are missing; sequencing was by immunoSEQ multiplex PCR. The profile shows around 28,000 clones, about 85% of them singletons. What was sequenced was CD45RA- memory CD4+ T cells from PBMCs. J is TRBJ2-5 and V is TRBV19; a weak D match, TRBD2 (5 bases). This receptor was identified in a human donor with narcolepsy. CDR3 protein: CATRGSETQYF. DNA for the CDR3: TGTGCCACTCGAGGGTCGGAGACCCAGTACTTC. Variable domain in full (rest from reference TRBV19 and TRBJ2-5): DGGITQSPKYLFRKEGQNVTLSCEQNLNHDAMYWYRQDPGQGLRLIYYSQIVNDFQKGDIAEGYSVSREKKESFPLTVTSAQKNPTAFYLCATRGSETQYFGPGTRLLVL.